Detailed here is one TCR beta chain. The data are from a study of T-cell memory formation after mild COVID-19. TCRdb re-derived calls from the 5' RACE reads in MiXCR, one entry per CDR3 protein. The data show roughly 400,000 distinct CDR3 sequences, more than 20% seen once. The source is an adult woman who had mild COVID-19 (a few samples of this study predate the infection). Cell type and time point are not known. Material: PBMCs or a T cell subset sorted from them (not recorded which).

Written as DNA, the CDR3 is TGCGCCAGCAGCCAGGGCGGGGGGTACGATGAGCAGTTCTTC. Amino acid sequence: CASSQGGGYDEQFF. The chain joins TRBV5-1 to TRBJ2-1, with 8 positions matching TRBD2. Trimming cost V 4 bases and J 8 bases; bases outside gene matches: 8. In germline, CDR1 is SGHRS, CDR2 YFSETQ. This CDR3 is 14 amino acids long. The whole variable domain, filled in from reference TRBV5-1 and TRBJ2-1, reads KAGVTQTPRYLIKTRGQQVTLSCSPISGHRSVSWYQQTPGQGLQFLFEYFSETQRNKGNFPGRFSGRQFSNSRSEMNVSTLELGDSALYLCASSQGGGYDEQFFGPGTRLTVL.